This note documents a single T cell receptor (beta chain) sequence. These data come from a study of blood T cells in healthy people across ages. The CDR3 runs to 16 residues. Germline V gives CDR1 MNHEY, CDR2 SVGAGI. V was pared by 5 bases and J by 4 bases, with 11 bases of the junction left unmatched. Combining a sample-barcoded 5' primer with a J-beta primer mix, a second PCR ran for about 6 to 12 cycles. TCRdb recomputed calls from the 5' RACE reads with MiXCR, one row per CDR3 protein. The sample records around 990,000 distinct CDR3 sequences, more than 30% being singletons. The clonotype originates from a man between 18 and 29 years old in good health. Sequenced sample: blood. The V and J genes are TRBV6-5 and TRBJ2-7; 10 nucleotides align to TRBD1. This CDR3 reads CASSPDRGRGIYEQYF. The CDR3 bases are TGTGCCAGCAGTCCAGACAGGGGGCGAGGGATATACGAGCAGTACTTC.